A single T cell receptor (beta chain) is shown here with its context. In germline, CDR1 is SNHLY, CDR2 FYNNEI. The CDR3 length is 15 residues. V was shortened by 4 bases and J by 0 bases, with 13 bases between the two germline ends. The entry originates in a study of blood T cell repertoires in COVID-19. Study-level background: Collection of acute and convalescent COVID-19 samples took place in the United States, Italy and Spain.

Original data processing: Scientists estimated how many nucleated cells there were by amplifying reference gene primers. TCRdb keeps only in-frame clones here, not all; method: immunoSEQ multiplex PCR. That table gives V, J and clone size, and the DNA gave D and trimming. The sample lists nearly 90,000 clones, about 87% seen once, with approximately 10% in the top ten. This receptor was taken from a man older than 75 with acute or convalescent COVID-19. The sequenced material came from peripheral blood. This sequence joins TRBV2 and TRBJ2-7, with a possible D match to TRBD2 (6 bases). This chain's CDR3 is CASSAPGLGSYEQYF. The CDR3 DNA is TGTGCCAGCAGTGCCCCGGGACTGGGCTCCTACGAGCAGTACTTC.